The clone carrying this TCR beta chain was found once. Its target is unknown. Division of CD4+ cells produced a CD45RA+ naive subset and a CD45RA-negative memory subset. This entry is derived from a study of shared clonotypes between healthy human individuals. With V trimmed by 4 bases and J by 6 bases, 7 bases remained unmatched. Germline values: CDR1 LGHNA, CDR2 YNFKEQ. This CDR3 is 15 amino acids long. Study conclusions and caveats: Compared with memory subsets, naive subsets generally had larger estimated richness.

Each sorted subset replicate got 200 ng genomic DNA, 30,000 or so genomes. Original processing notes: Quality scores were absent from the junction-only immunoSEQ sequences, so filtering differed. Data came from immunoSEQ multiplex PCR; TCRdb stores just in-frame clones and leaves some out. D and trimming come from the DNA, and the V and J calls and clone size come from that table. Of about 1.5 million clones in the sample, 98% were seen once. Material for sequencing was naive CD4+ T cells sorted from blood. The subset: CD45RA+ positively selected. V and J are TRBV4-2 and TRBJ2-7, with TRBD2 matching over 12 bases. The receptor comes from a man aged 25 to 40 in good health. The chain's CDR3 is CASSPRLAGVSEQYF. For the CDR3, the DNA is TGTGCCAGCAGCCCCCGACTAGCGGGAGTTTCCGAGCAGTACTTC.